One and the same sample provided the 26 T cell receptor beta chains below, sequenced in a study of blood T cell repertoires in COVID-19. The repertoire was sequenced with immunoSEQ multiplex PCR; TCRdb's copy has only in-frame clones and lacks some. The sample includes under 250,000 clones, roughly 86% of them seen just once. Sequenced material: peripheral blood. The receptor source for this set is an older woman who had recovered from COVID-19.

This chain links TRBV6-5 with TRBJ2-1; D is possibly TRBD1 (6 bases). The CDR3 has 15 residues. Germline values: CDR1 MNHEY, CDR2 SVGAGI. V was shortened by 6 bases and J by 3 bases, with 15 bases between the two germline ends. CDR3 protein: CASSQGLTDYNEQFF. The CDR3 coding sequence is TGTGCCAGCAGCCAGGGGCTCACAGACTACAATGAGCAGTTCTTC.

This chain uses TRBV7-9 with TRBJ2-5; 8 positions match TRBD1. V was clipped by 5 bases and J by 1 base; unmatched bases: 3. Germline assignment: CDR1 SEHNR and CDR2 FQNEAQ (reference sequence). The length of the CDR3 is 14 residues. This CDR3 is CASSRGQGQETQYF. The CDR3 DNA reads as TGTGCCAGCAGCCGCGGACAGGGCCAAGAGACCCAGTACTTC.

The rearrangement uses TRBV7-2 and TRBJ1-1; D is unclear. This CDR3 comprises 16 residues. Trimming took off 1 base at V and 6 bases at J, with 18 bases between the two ends. The germline gives CDR1 SGHTA, CDR2 FQGNSA. The CDR3: CASSLEDFRSASEAFF. The DNA of the CDR3 is TGTGCCAGCAGCTTAGAGGACTTCCGAAGCGCCTCTGAAGCTTTCTTT. The variable domain in full, with the rest retrieved from reference TRBV7-2 and TRBJ1-1, is GAGVSQSPSNKVTEKGKDVELRCDPISGHTALYWYRQSLGQGLEFLIYFQGNSAPDKSGLPSDRFSAERTGGSVSTLTIQRTQQEDSAVYLCASSLEDFRSASEAFFGQGTRLTVV.

The rearrangement joins TRBV3-1 (or the pseudogene TRBV3-2) to TRBJ2-7; 8 nucleotides agree with TRBD2. The V and J ends lost 6 bases and 2 bases, in that order; junction bases with no gene match: 9. This CDR3 contains 15 residues. Germline CDR1 is LGHDT and CDR2 is YNNKEL (reference sequence). CDR3 amino acids: CASRAGLAKAYEQYF. DNA of the CDR3: TGTGCCAGCAGAGCTGGACTAGCCAAAGCCTACGAGCAGTACTTC.

J is TRBJ2-5 and V is TRBV5-1; D possibly corresponds to TRBD2 (6 bases). The CDR3 has 15 residues. With 1 base removed from V and 3 bases from J, the gap between germline ends came to 13 bases. From germline, CDR1 is SGHRS and CDR2 YFSETQ. This chain's CDR3 is CASSLYGGVEETQYF. As DNA, the CDR3 is TGCGCCAGCAGCTTGTACGGCGGGGTGGAAGAGACCCAGTACTTC. The full variable domain, in which reference TRBV5-1 and TRBJ2-5 provide the parts outside the CDR3, is KAGVTQTPRYLIKTRGQQVTLSCSPISGHRSVSWYQQTPGQGLQFLFEYFSETQRNKGNFPGRFSGRQFSNSRSEMNVSTLELGDSALYLCASSLYGGVEETQYFGPGTRLLVL.

The rearrangement links TRBV19 to TRBJ2-2; 7 nucleotides line up with TRBD1. There are 15 residues in the CDR3. Germline CDR1 and CDR2: LNHDA and SQIVND (reference sequence). V lost 6 bases, J lost 3 bases, and 7 bases stayed unmatched. DNA of the CDR3: TGTGCCAGTAGGAAGACAGGGTTGGACACCGGGGAGCTGTTTTTT. Its translation: CASRKTGLDTGELFF.

The V and J genes are TRBV5-1 and TRBJ2-5, with TRBD1 matching over 9 bases. The germline CDR1 and CDR2 sequences are SGHRS and YFSETQ. This CDR3 comprises 15 residues. J gave up 5 bases and V 2 bases, and 7 bases lay outside the gene matches. CDR3 sequence: CASSFRDRAGETQYF. DNA for the CDR3: TGCGCCAGCAGCTTCCGGGACAGGGCAGGGGAGACCCAGTACTTC.

The V call is TRBV11-2, the J call TRBJ2-1, with TRBD2 matching over 9 bases. In germline, CDR1 is SGHAT, CDR2 FQNNGV. Unmatched junction bases numbered 7, after V lost 2 bases and J lost 5 bases. The CDR3 spans 16 residues. The CDR3 DNA follows: TGTGCCAGCAGCTTACATAGCGGGGGTCGGGACAATGAGCAGTTCTTC. This gives the protein CASSLHSGGRDNEQFF.

The rearrangement links TRBV15 to TRBJ1-5, with D tentatively TRBD1 (5 bases). This CDR3 contains 16 residues. V lost 0 bases and J 6 bases, leaving 15 bases between the germline ends. CDR1 is LNHNV and CDR2 is YYDKDF in the germline V gene (reference sequence). CDR3 in DNA: TGTGCCACCAGCAGAGAAGGGGTCAGTAATTTTCAGCCCCAGCATTTT. Translated: CATSREGVSNFQPQHF.

The rearrangement joins TRBV9 to TRBJ2-1; TRBD2 matches 7 bases. This CDR3 has 19 amino acids. Germline V gene lookup returns CDR1 SGDLS and CDR2 YYNGEE. After removal of 2 bases from V and 4 bases from J, the junction contained 18 bases not matched to a gene. The CDR3: CASSVRWGNKRGSYNEQFF. In nucleotides, the CDR3 is TGTGCCAGCAGCGTCCGGTGGGGGAATAAGCGGGGAAGTTACAATGAGCAGTTCTTC.

This clone was observed a few times. Other DNA sequences in this specimen translate into the identical CDR3. The chain couples TRBV5-1 to TRBJ1-2; a weak D match, TRBD1 (6 bases). The CDR3 consists of 12 residues. Germline lookup yields CDR1 SGHRS and CDR2 YFSETQ. V was shortened by 4 bases and J by 3 bases, with 7 bases between the two germline ends. This CDR3 is CASSPGDYGYTF. The CDR3 DNA is TGCGCCAGCAGCCCAGGGGACTATGGCTACACCTTC.

This chain connects TRBV28 to TRBJ1-5, with 8 bases lining up with TRBD1. Trimming cost V 5 bases and J 5 bases; bases outside gene matches: 8. The CDR3 is made up of 15 amino acids. Germline loops: CDR1 MDHEN, CDR2 SYDVKM. CDR3 in DNA: TGTGCCAGCAGTCTCTCCGGACAGGGATATCAGCCCCAGCATTTT. This sequence encodes CASSLSGQGYQPQHF.

The J gene is TRBJ1-4, the V gene TRBV28, with 10 bases aligning to TRBD1. Looked up from germline, CDR1 is MDHEN and CDR2 is SYDVKM. V trimming: 4 bases; J trimming: 6 bases; junction bases outside the gene matches: 5. CDR3 length: 15 amino acids. The CDR3 DNA reads TGTGCCAGCAGTTCCTCCGGGACAGGGGATGAAAAACTGTTTTTT. This sequence encodes CASSSSGTGDEKLFF.

The chain carries TRBV6-1 and TRBJ2-5; D gene ambiguous. Trimming pared 2 bases from V and 5 bases from J, leaving 12 bases between. Germline CDR1 MNHNS, CDR2 SASEGT. This CDR3 is 14 amino acids long. CDR3 loop: CASSEYGSMETQYF. The CDR3 DNA reads as TGTGCCAGCAGTGAATACGGGTCTATGGAGACCCAGTACTTC.

The chain combines TRBV24-1 with TRBJ1-4, with 7 bases that match TRBD1. Germline CDR1 reads KGHDR; CDR2 reads SFDVKD. J gave up 7 bases and V 3 bases, and 7 bases lay outside the gene matches. This CDR3 is built from 15 residues. CDR3 in amino acids: CATSDKGQGGEKLFF. CDR3 coding DNA: TGTGCCACCAGTGATAAGGGCCAGGGGGGTGAAAAACTGTTTTTT.

This clone was seen a handful of times. The chain has TRBV19 and TRBJ2-2; D uncertain. V was shortened by 2 bases and J by 6 bases, with 16 bases between the two germline ends. CDR1 is LNHDA and CDR2 is SQIVND in the germline V gene (reference sequence). This CDR3 is 16 amino acids long. The CDR3 DNA sequence: TGTGCCAGTAGTATATATGGGTTATTAGAGGCCGGGGAGCTGTTTTTT. Translating it yields CASSIYGLLEAGELFF.

This chain links TRBV19 with TRBJ2-7, with 12 bases lining up with TRBD2. Germline assignment: CDR1 LNHDA and CDR2 SQIVND (reference sequence). The CDR3 covers 17 residues. J was trimmed by 4 bases and V by 3 bases; bases with no gene match: 10. The CDR3 here is CASSMASGGAIPYEQYF. The CDR3 DNA sequence: TGTGCCAGTAGTATGGCTAGCGGGGGGGCCATTCCGTACGAGCAGTACTTC.

V is TRBV10-3 and J is TRBJ1-2; D is uncertain. The CDR3 length is 14 residues. V was trimmed by 2 bases and J by 8 bases, leaving 15 bases between them. The germline CDR1 and CDR2 sequences are ENHRY and SYGVKD. The CDR3 sequence is CAISEEEGMSGYTF. The DNA of the CDR3 is TGTGCCATCAGTGAGGAGGAGGGTATGAGCGGCTACACCTTC.

The chain uses TRBV7-9 and TRBJ2-2; 8 bases are a match to TRBD1. CDR1 SEHNR and CDR2 FQNEAQ come from the germline V gene (reference sequence). The CDR3 is 15 amino acids. Trimming at V came to 5 bases and at J to 2 bases, leaving 4 bases not matched to a gene. The CDR3 DNA is TGTGCCAGCAGCGAAGGACAGGGTAACACCGGGGAGCTGTTTTTT. It translates to CASSEGQGNTGELFF.

This chain joins TRBV5-5 and TRBJ2-7; 9 positions agree with TRBD1. The J segment lost 2 bases and the V segment lost 4 bases, leaving 7 bases of the junction unmatched. Germline V gene lookup returns CDR1 SGHKS and CDR2 YYEKEE (reference sequence). The CDR3 contains 15 residues. DNA of the CDR3: TGTGCCAGCAGCGACCCCGGACAGGGGACCTACGAGCAGTACTTC. Protein sequence: CASSDPGQGTYEQYF.

This chain connects TRBV12-3 or TRBV12-4 to TRBJ1-2; D gene uncertain. V was clipped by 1 base and J by 7 bases, with 10 bases between them. The CDR3 loop spans 13 amino acids. The CDR3 DNA sequence: TGTGCCAGCAGTTTAGGAGGGTTGGGTGGCTACACCTTC. Its protein product is CASSLGGLGGYTF.

The rearrangement links TRBV4-3 to TRBJ1-3; a weak D match, TRBD1 (5 bases). V lost 4 bases and J 4 bases, leaving 14 bases between the germline ends. The CDR3 has 15 residues. Germline CDR1 is LGHNA and CDR2 is YSLEER. For the CDR3, the DNA is TGCGCCAGCAGCCCCTATCAGGGATCCGGAAACACCATATATTTT. This sequence encodes CASSPYQGSGNTIYF.

In its sample, this clone was seen once. The V call is TRBV4-1, the J call TRBJ1-1, with TRBD1 as a possible D gene (5 bases). Germline V gene sequence: CDR1 MGHRA, CDR2 YSYEKL. V gave up 1 base and J gave up 1 base, with 16 bases separating them. There are 17 residues in the CDR3. The CDR3 bases are TGCGCCAGCAGCCAAGGCCCCCAGGGTGTGTGGAACACTGAAGCTTTCTTT. Protein sequence: CASSQGPQGVWNTEAFF.

The table lists this clone with a count of one. This sequence joins TRBV15 and TRBJ2-2, with D perhaps TRBD1 (6 bases). Per germline, CDR1 LNHNV and CDR2 YYDKDF (reference sequence). CDR3 size: 16 residues. Trimming took 4 bases from V and 6 from J, leaving 18 bases between them. The CDR3 region has the DNA TGTGCCACCAGCAAAGGGGGTCAGCTAAGTTCCGGGGAGCTGTTTTTT. Protein: CATSKGGQLSSGELFF.

The chain employs TRBV7-2 and TRBJ1-2, with 9 nucleotides matching TRBD1. Germline V gene sequence: CDR1 SGHTA, CDR2 FQGNSA. The CDR3 length is 15 residues. The J segment lost 7 bases and the V segment lost 5 bases, leaving 11 bases of the junction unmatched. CDR3 nucleotides: TGTGCCAGCAGCGTAACAGGGGGCTTTGAGAGTGGCTACACCTTC. Translated, it gives CASSVTGGFESGYTF.

This chain connects TRBV10-3 to TRBJ2-1; TRBD1 matches 7 bases. CDR1 is ENHRY, CDR2 SYGVKD, per germline. V lost 4 bases and J lost 5; bases outside the gene matches: 8. CDR3 size: 15 residues. The CDR3 is CAISGGRQGHNEQFF. In DNA, the CDR3 is TGTGCCATCAGTGGGGGCCGACAGGGCCACAATGAGCAGTTCTTC.